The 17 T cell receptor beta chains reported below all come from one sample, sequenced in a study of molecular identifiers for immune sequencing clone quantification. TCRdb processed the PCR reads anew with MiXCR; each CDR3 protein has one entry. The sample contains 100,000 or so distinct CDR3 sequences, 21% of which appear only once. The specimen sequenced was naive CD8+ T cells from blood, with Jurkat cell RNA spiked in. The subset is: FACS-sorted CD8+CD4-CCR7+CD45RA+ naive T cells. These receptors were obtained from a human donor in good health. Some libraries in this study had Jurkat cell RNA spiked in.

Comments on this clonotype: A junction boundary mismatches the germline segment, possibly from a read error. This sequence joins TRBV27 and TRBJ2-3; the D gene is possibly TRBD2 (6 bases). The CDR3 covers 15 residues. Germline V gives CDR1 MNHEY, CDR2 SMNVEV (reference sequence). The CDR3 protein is CASSLGQGGTDTRYF. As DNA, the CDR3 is TGTGCCAGCAGTTTAGGGCAGGGAGGAACAGATACGCGGTATTTC.

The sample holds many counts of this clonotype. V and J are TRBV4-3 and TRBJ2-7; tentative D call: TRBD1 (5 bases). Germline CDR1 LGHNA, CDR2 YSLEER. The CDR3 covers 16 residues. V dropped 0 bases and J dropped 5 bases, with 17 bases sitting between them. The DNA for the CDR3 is TGCGCCAGCAGCCAAGATGGCACAGGAGATCTACACGAGCAGTACTTC. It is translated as CASSQDGTGDLHEQYF.

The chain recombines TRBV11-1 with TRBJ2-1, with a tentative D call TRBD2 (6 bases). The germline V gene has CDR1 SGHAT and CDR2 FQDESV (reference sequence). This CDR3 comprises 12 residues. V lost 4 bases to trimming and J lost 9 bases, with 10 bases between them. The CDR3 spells CASSWGGGEQFF. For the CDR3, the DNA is TGTGCCAGCAGCTGGGGAGGCGGTGAGCAGTTCTTC.

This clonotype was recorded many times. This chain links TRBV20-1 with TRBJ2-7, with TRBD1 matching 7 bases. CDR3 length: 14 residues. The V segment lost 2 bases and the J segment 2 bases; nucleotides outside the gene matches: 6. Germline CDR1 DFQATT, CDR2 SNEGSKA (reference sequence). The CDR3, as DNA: TGCAGTGCTAGACCCGACAGGGCGGCCTACGAGCAGTACTTC. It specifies CSARPDRAAYEQYF.

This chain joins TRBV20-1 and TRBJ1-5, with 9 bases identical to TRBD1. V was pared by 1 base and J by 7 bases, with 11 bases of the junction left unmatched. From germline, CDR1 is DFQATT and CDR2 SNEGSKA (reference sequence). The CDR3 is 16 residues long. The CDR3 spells CSARVLDRGIRQPQHF. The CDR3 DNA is TGCAGTGCTAGAGTCTTGGACAGGGGAATACGACAGCCCCAGCATTTT.

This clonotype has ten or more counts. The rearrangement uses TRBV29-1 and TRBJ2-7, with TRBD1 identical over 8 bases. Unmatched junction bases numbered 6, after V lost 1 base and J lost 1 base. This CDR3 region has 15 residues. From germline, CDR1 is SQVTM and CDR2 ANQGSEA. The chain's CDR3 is CSVEARDRQSYEQYF. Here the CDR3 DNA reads TGCAGCGTTGAAGCCCGGGACAGGCAATCCTACGAGCAGTACTTC.

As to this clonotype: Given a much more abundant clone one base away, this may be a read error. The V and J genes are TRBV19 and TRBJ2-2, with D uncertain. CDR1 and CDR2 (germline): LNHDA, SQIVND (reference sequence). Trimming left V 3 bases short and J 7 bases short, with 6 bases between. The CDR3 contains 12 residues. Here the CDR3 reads CASSIIVGELFF. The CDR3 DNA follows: TGTGCCAGTAGTATTATAGTCGGGGAGCTGTTTTTT.

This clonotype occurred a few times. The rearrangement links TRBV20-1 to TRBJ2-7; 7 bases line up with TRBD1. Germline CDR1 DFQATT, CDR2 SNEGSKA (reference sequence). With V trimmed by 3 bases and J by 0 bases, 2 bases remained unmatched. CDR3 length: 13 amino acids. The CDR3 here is CSARGQNSYEQYF. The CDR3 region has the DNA TGCAGTGCTAGGGGACAGAACTCCTACGAGCAGTACTTC.

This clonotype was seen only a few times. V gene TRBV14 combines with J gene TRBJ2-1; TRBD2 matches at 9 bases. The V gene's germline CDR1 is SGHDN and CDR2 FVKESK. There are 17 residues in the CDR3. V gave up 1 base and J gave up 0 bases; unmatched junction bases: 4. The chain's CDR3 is CASSQGTSASSYNEQFF. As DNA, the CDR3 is TGTGCCAGCAGCCAAGGGACTAGCGCTAGCTCCTACAATGAGCAGTTCTTC. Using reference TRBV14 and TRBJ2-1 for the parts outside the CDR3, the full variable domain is EAGVTQFPSHSVIEKGQTVTLRCDPISGHDNLYWYRRVMGKEIKFLLHFVKESKQDESGMPNNRFLAERTGGTYSTLKVQPAELEDSGVYFCASSQGTSASSYNEQFFGPGTRLTVL.

The CDR3 sequence is CSATRGRIYNEQFF. The CDR3 nucleotides read TGCAGTGCAACCAGGGGGCGCATCTACAATGAGCAGTTCTTC. V usage is TRBV20-1 and J usage is TRBJ2-1; 8 bases agree with TRBD1. Germline CDR1 DFQATT, CDR2 SNEGSKA (reference sequence). J lost 3 bases, V lost 6 bases, and 7 bases had no gene match. The CDR3 is 14 amino acids.

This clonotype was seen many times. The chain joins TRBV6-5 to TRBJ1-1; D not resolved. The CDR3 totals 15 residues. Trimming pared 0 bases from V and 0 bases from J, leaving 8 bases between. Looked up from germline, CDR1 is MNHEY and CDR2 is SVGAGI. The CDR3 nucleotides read TGTGCCAGCAGTTACTCGTACGATTTGAACACTGAAGCTTTCTTT. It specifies CASSYSYDLNTEAFF.

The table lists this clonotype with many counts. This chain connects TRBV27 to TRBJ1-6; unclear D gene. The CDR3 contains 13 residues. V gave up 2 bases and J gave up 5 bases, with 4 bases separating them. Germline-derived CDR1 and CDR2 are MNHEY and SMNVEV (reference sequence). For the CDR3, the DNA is TGTGCCAGCAGTTTAGCCCATAATTCACCCCTCCACTTT. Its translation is CASSLAHNSPLHF.

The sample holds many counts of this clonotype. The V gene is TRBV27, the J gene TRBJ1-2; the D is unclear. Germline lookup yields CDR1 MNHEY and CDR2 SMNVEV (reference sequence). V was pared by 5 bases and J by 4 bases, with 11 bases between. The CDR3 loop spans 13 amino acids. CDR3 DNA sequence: TGTGCCAGCAGTAATGAGGGAGGCTATGGCTACACCTTC. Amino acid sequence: CASSNEGGYGYTF.

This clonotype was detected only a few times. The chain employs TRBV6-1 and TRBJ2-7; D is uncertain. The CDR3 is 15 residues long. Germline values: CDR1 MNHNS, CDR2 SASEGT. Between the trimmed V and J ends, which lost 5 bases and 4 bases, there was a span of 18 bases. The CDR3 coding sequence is TGTGCCAGCAGTCCGAACCCGGACGTTGGGTACGAGCAGTACTTC. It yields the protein CASSPNPDVGYEQYF.

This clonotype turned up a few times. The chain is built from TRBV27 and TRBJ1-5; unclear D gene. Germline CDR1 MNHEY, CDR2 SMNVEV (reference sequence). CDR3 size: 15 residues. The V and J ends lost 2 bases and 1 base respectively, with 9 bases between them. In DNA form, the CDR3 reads TGTGCCAGCAGTTTAGCGGCCCTAAGCAATCAGCCCCAGCATTTT. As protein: CASSLAALSNQPQHF.

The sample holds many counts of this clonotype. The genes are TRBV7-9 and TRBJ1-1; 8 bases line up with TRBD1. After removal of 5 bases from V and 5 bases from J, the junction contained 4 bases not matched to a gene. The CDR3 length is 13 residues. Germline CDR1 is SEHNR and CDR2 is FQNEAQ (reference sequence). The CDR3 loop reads CASSPDRDTEAFF. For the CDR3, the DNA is TGTGCCAGCAGCCCGGACAGGGATACTGAAGCTTTCTTT.

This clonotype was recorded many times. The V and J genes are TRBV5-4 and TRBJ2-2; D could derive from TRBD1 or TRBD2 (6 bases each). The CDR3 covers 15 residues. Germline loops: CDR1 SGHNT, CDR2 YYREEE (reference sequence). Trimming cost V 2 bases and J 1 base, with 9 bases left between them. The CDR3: CASSFGGLNTGELFF. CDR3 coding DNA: TGTGCCAGCAGCTTTGGGGGGCTGAACACCGGGGAGCTGTTTTTT.